Listed below are T cell receptor beta chains from one sample, sequenced in a study of identical twins. One entry per CDR3 protein results from TCRdb running MiXCR on the 5' RACE reads. The table records around 680,000 distinct CDR3 sequences, around 8.3% of them present only once. The sample also formed part of further work on yellow fever vaccine responses in identical twins.

Specimen: PBMCs. The receptors derive from a woman aged 18-29 years in good health. Both conserved end residues are part of each CDR3. Fields, in order: V gene, D gene, J gene, clone size, CDR3 DNA, CDR3 protein. A D gene is named only where the DNA matches it firmly. Rows may omit the clone size; those that give it use once, few, many or a size class.

V gene: TRBV30
D gene: TRBD1
J gene: TRBJ2-7
clone size: many
CDR3 DNA: TGTGCCTGGGACAGGGGGCCAGGCGAGCAGTACTTC
CDR3 protein: CAWDRGPGEQYF

V gene: TRBV21-1
D gene: -
J gene: TRBJ1-5
clone size: few
CDR3 DNA: TGTGCCAGCAGCAAATCTGCCGGGCCCGAACAACATAGCAATCAGCCCCAGCATTTT
CDR3 protein: CASSKSAGPEQHSNQPQHF

V gene: TRBV20-1
D gene: -
J gene: TRBJ2-7
clone size: -
CDR3 DNA: TGCAGTGCTAGAGATTCGACAGGTGTGTCCTCCTACGAGCAGTACTTC
CDR3 protein: CSARDSTGVSSYEQYF

V gene: TRBV28
D gene: TRBD1
J gene: TRBJ2-7
clone size: -
CDR3 DNA: TGTGCCAGCAGTTTATTGTCAGGGGGCGCCGGGTACGAGCAGTACTTC
CDR3 protein: CASSLLSGGAGYEQYF

V gene: TRBV25-1
D gene: -
J gene: TRBJ2-7
clone size: many
CDR3 DNA: TGTGCCACACGACAGGCCTACGAGCAGTACTTC
CDR3 protein: CATRQAYEQYF

V gene: TRBV20-1
D gene: TRBD1
J gene: TRBJ2-3
clone size: few
CDR3 DNA: TGCAGTGCTAGTGAAGGGGGCGGGTATTCAGATACGCAGTATTTT
CDR3 protein: CSASEGGGYSDTQYF

V gene: TRBV6-5
D gene: -
J gene: TRBJ1-4
clone size: -
CDR3 DNA: TGTGCCAGCAGTTCATTTGGGGGGACTAATGAAAAACTGTTTTTT
CDR3 protein: CASSSFGGTNEKLFF

V gene: TRBV28
D gene: -
J gene: TRBJ1-1
clone size: -
CDR3 DNA: TGTGCCAGCAGTTCCGGAAGAGGCACTGAAGCTTTCTTT
CDR3 protein: CASSSGRGTEAFF

V gene: TRBV12-3/TRBV12-4
D gene: -
J gene: TRBJ2-2
clone size: many
CDR3 DNA: TGTGCCAGCAGTCCCTACGGCCCAGGGGACACCGGGGAGCTGTTTTTT
CDR3 protein: CASSPYGPGDTGELFF

V gene: TRBV12-3/TRBV12-4
D gene: -
J gene: TRBJ2-2
clone size: many
CDR3 DNA: TGTGCCAGCAGTTTAGCAACGGGTAACACCGGGGAGCTGTTTTTT
CDR3 protein: CASSLATGNTGELFF

V gene: TRBV20-1
D gene: -
J gene: TRBJ2-3
clone size: -
CDR3 DNA: TGCAGTGCTAGAGATGGGGGGAAAGGCCCAGATACGCAGTATTTT
CDR3 protein: CSARDGGKGPDTQYF

V gene: TRBV7-2
D gene: TRBD1
J gene: TRBJ2-7
clone size: few
CDR3 DNA: TGTGCCAGCAGCTTACGGATGGGGACAGGCTACGAGCAGTACTTC
CDR3 protein: CASSLRMGTGYEQYF

V gene: TRBV6-1
D gene: -
J gene: TRBJ2-1
clone size: many
CDR3 DNA: TGTGCCAGCGGTCGGGAATCCTACAATGAGCAGTTCTTC
CDR3 protein: CASGRESYNEQFF

V gene: TRBV5-1
D gene: -
J gene: TRBJ2-5
clone size: -
CDR3 DNA: TGCGCCAGCAGCCCCGAGCGTGCCGGGACCCAAGAGACCCAGTACTTC
CDR3 protein: CASSPERAGTQETQYF

V gene: TRBV7-9
D gene: TRBD1
J gene: TRBJ2-7
clone size: many
CDR3 DNA: TGTGCCAGCAGCTTAATGGCGACAGGGGGCCCCTACGAGCAGTACTTC
CDR3 protein: CASSLMATGGPYEQYF

V gene: TRBV27
D gene: TRBD2
J gene: TRBJ2-3
clone size: -
CDR3 DNA: TGTGCCAGCAGTTTATTTACCGGGACTAGCGGGAGTGATAGAGATACGCAGTATTTT
CDR3 protein: CASSLFTGTSGSDRDTQYF

V gene: TRBV12-3/TRBV12-4
D gene: -
J gene: TRBJ1-6
clone size: -
CDR3 DNA: TGTGCCAGCAGTTCGGGACGGCTAAATTCACCCCTCCACTTT
CDR3 protein: CASSSGRLNSPLHF

V gene: TRBV10-3
D gene: TRBD1
J gene: TRBJ2-1
clone size: -
CDR3 DNA: TGTGCCATGACTGGACAGGGAGATGAGCAGTTCTTC
CDR3 protein: CAMTGQGDEQFF

V gene: TRBV12-3/TRBV12-4
D gene: -
J gene: TRBJ1-4
clone size: many
CDR3 DNA: TGTGCCAGCCACGCCAGATCAAATGAAAAACTGTTTTTT
CDR3 protein: CASHARSNEKLFF

V gene: TRBV20-1
D gene: -
J gene: TRBJ1-1
clone size: -
CDR3 DNA: TGCAGTGCTATAAGCCCCCAGGGGAACACTGAAGCTTTCTTT
CDR3 protein: CSAISPQGNTEAFF

V gene: TRBV7-6
D gene: TRBD2
J gene: TRBJ2-7
clone size: few
CDR3 DNA: TGTGCCAGCAGCTTAAATGGCGGGAGTAGGTACGAGCAGTACTTC
CDR3 protein: CASSLNGGSRYEQYF

V gene: TRBV12-3/TRBV12-4
D gene: TRBD2
J gene: TRBJ2-3
clone size: -
CDR3 DNA: TGTGCCACCAAAAAGCGGGGGGGTAGCACAGATACGCAGTATTTT
CDR3 protein: CATKKRGGSTDTQYF

V gene: TRBV6-1
D gene: TRBD2
J gene: TRBJ2-7
clone size: -
CDR3 DNA: TGTGCCAGCAGATCCGGGACTAGCAAAACCTACGAGCAGTACTTC
CDR3 protein: CASRSGTSKTYEQYF

V gene: TRBV24-1
D gene: -
J gene: TRBJ2-1
clone size: few
CDR3 DNA: TGTGCCACCAGTGATTCCGGAGCAACAGGGTACAATGAGCAGTTCTTC
CDR3 protein: CATSDSGATGYNEQFF

V gene: TRBV15
D gene: -
J gene: TRBJ1-4
clone size: -
CDR3 DNA: TGTGCCACCAGCAGAGAGAGGCCCGGTCCTGCAACTAATGAAAAACTGTTTTTT
CDR3 protein: CATSRERPGPATNEKLFF

V gene: TRBV5-6
D gene: -
J gene: TRBJ2-6
clone size: -
CDR3 DNA: TGTGCCAGCAGTATTACCGGGACGGGGGCCCCCAACGTCCTGACTTTC
CDR3 protein: CASSITGTGAPNVLTF

V gene: TRBV12-3/TRBV12-4
D gene: -
J gene: TRBJ1-5
clone size: many
CDR3 DNA: TGTGCCAGCAGTCAATCCCCGGATAGCAATCAGCCCCAGCATTTT
CDR3 protein: CASSQSPDSNQPQHF

V gene: TRBV5-1
D gene: TRBD1
J gene: TRBJ1-2
clone size: many
CDR3 DNA: TGCGCCAGCAGCTTTTTGACAGGGCCTAACTATGGCTACACCTTC
CDR3 protein: CASSFLTGPNYGYTF

V gene: TRBV19
D gene: TRBD2
J gene: TRBJ2-1
clone size: -
CDR3 DNA: TGTGCCAGTAGAATGAGCGGGAGTGATTCACTTGAGCAGTTCTTC
CDR3 protein: CASRMSGSDSLEQFF

V gene: TRBV6-1
D gene: TRBD1
J gene: TRBJ1-5
clone size: few
CDR3 DNA: TGTGCCAGCAGGACAGGGTTGATTGCCAATCAGCCCCAGCATTTT
CDR3 protein: CASRTGLIANQPQHF

V gene: TRBV7-9
D gene: -
J gene: TRBJ2-2
clone size: many
CDR3 DNA: TGTGCCAGCAGCTTTGACTCCCACGGGGAGCTGTTTTTT
CDR3 protein: CASSFDSHGELFF

V gene: TRBV27
D gene: -
J gene: TRBJ2-1
clone size: -
CDR3 DNA: TGTGCCAGCAGTTTAATGGGTATTTGGAATGAGCAGTTCTTC
CDR3 protein: CASSLMGIWNEQFF

V gene: TRBV27
D gene: TRBD2
J gene: TRBJ2-5
clone size: -
CDR3 DNA: TGTGCCAGCAGTTTCTGGGCTAGCGGAAAAGAGACCCAGTACTTC
CDR3 protein: CASSFWASGKETQYF

V gene: TRBV18
D gene: -
J gene: TRBJ2-1
clone size: -
CDR3 DNA: TGTGCCAGCTCACGACTAGACTCTGAGCAGTTCTTC
CDR3 protein: CASSRLDSEQFF

V gene: TRBV13
D gene: TRBD2
J gene: TRBJ2-3
clone size: -
CDR3 DNA: TGTGCCAGCAGCTTCCGACTAGCGGGGATAAGCACAGATACGCAGTATTTT
CDR3 protein: CASSFRLAGISTDTQYF

V gene: TRBV29-1
D gene: TRBD1
J gene: TRBJ2-3
clone size: -
CDR3 DNA: TGCAGCGTTGATGAGGGGGCCACAGATACGCAGTATTTT
CDR3 protein: CSVDEGATDTQYF

V gene: TRBV7-2
D gene: TRBD1
J gene: TRBJ2-1
clone size: many
CDR3 DNA: TGTGCCAGCAGCTTAAGGGGACAGTCTAACAATGAGCAGTTCTTC
CDR3 protein: CASSLRGQSNNEQFF

V gene: TRBV4-2
D gene: TRBD2
J gene: TRBJ2-5
clone size: many
CDR3 DNA: TGTGCCAGCAGCCCCGGGACTAGCGGGGGGGAAGAGACCCAGTACTTC
CDR3 protein: CASSPGTSGGEETQYF

V gene: TRBV6-1
D gene: -
J gene: TRBJ2-5
clone size: -
CDR3 DNA: TGTGCCAGCAGTGAAGATCGGGGAGGTTTGGAGACCCAGTACTTC
CDR3 protein: CASSEDRGGLETQYF

V gene: TRBV11-2
D gene: TRBD2
J gene: TRBJ2-3
clone size: few
CDR3 DNA: TGTGCCAGCAGCTTAGTGGCCTCGGGGGCGGGAGGCTCCGATACGCAGTATTTT
CDR3 protein: CASSLVASGAGGSDTQYF

V gene: TRBV28
D gene: -
J gene: TRBJ2-5
clone size: -
CDR3 DNA: TGTGCCAGCCGCCGGGCCTCCCCAGAGACCCAGTACTTC
CDR3 protein: CASRRASPETQYF

V gene: TRBV7-7
D gene: -
J gene: TRBJ2-1
clone size: many
CDR3 DNA: TGTGCTAGCAGCTTGGACCCAGGGGCCGGAGAGCAGTTCTTC
CDR3 protein: CASSLDPGAGEQFF

V gene: TRBV3-1
D gene: -
J gene: TRBJ2-3
clone size: -
CDR3 DNA: TGTGCCAGCAGCCAAGATCAGCCCCCCTTTGGGGAAAACACAGATACGCAGTATTTT
CDR3 protein: CASSQDQPPFGENTDTQYF

V gene: TRBV11-2
D gene: -
J gene: TRBJ2-1
clone size: -
CDR3 DNA: TGTGCCAGCAGCAAACAGGGGCTAGCGGGTGGCGGCCAACACAATGAGCAGTTCTTC
CDR3 protein: CASSKQGLAGGGQHNEQFF

V gene: TRBV6-1
D gene: -
J gene: TRBJ2-7
clone size: few
CDR3 DNA: TGTGCCAGCAGTGAGGTGGGAGTTTCGTACGAGCAGTACTTC
CDR3 protein: CASSEVGVSYEQYF

V gene: TRBV6-1
D gene: TRBD2
J gene: TRBJ2-2
clone size: -
CDR3 DNA: TGTGCCAGCAGCGAAAGGACTAGCGGGGGGCCAAGGAACACCGGGGAGCTGTTTTTT
CDR3 protein: CASSERTSGGPRNTGELFF

V gene: TRBV6-1
D gene: -
J gene: TRBJ2-7
clone size: few
CDR3 DNA: TGTGCCAGCAGACTAGGTGCGCAGGGAAAAACCTACGAGCAGTACTTC
CDR3 protein: CASRLGAQGKTYEQYF

V gene: TRBV27
D gene: TRBD1
J gene: TRBJ2-3
clone size: -
CDR3 DNA: TGTGCCAGCAGTTTTTCAGACAGGGCTCCAGATACGCAGTATTTT
CDR3 protein: CASSFSDRAPDTQYF

V gene: TRBV9
D gene: TRBD1
J gene: TRBJ2-7
clone size: -
CDR3 DNA: TGTGCCAGCAGCCCGACGGCGAGGGGGCGCAGCTACGAGCAGTACTTC
CDR3 protein: CASSPTARGRSYEQYF

V gene: TRBV5-1
D gene: TRBD2
J gene: TRBJ2-7
clone size: -
CDR3 DNA: TGCGCCAGCAGCTCTGGGGGGCTAGCGGGCGGAAGCTCCTACGAGCAGTACTTC
CDR3 protein: CASSSGGLAGGSSYEQYF

V gene: TRBV5-1
D gene: -
J gene: TRBJ2-1
clone size: few
CDR3 DNA: TGCGCCAGCAGCCTCCGCCCCTGGAATGAGCAGTTCTTC
CDR3 protein: CASSLRPWNEQFF

V gene: TRBV7-2
D gene: -
J gene: TRBJ1-4
clone size: -
CDR3 DNA: TGTGCCAGCTCGCGGGTCCGTGGGGAAAGACTGTTTTTT
CDR3 protein: CASSRVRGERLFF

V gene: TRBV14
D gene: TRBD1
J gene: TRBJ2-3
clone size: few
CDR3 DNA: TGTGCCAGCAGTAAACAGCGGGGACAGGGGGTCTGGACGCAGTATTTT
CDR3 protein: CASSKQRGQGVWTQYF

V gene: TRBV20-1
D gene: -
J gene: TRBJ2-3
clone size: few
CDR3 DNA: TGCAGTGCTGGACGAGATACGCAGTATTTT
CDR3 protein: CSAGRDTQYF